The entry that follows covers one T cell receptor (beta chain) sequence. In replicate PCRs of sorted subsets, about 220 ng DNA, about 29,000 T cell genomes, was used. Method: immunoSEQ multiplex PCR; TCRdb's copy keeps in-frame clones and lacks some. The sample has about 2.5 million clones; roughly 90% are singletons. The donors, all of them Caucasian adults, lived in Nashville, Tennessee. This entry comes from a study of shared clonotypes between healthy human individuals. Study at large: CD4 naive and CD4 memory each took three plates per donor, while CD8 naive took two and CD8 memory one.

The sequencing input was naive CD4+ T cells from PBMCs. The subset denotes: CD45RA+ positively selected. This sequence was found in a man between 18 and 29 years old in good health. Some clones in this sample may be carry-over from other donors' samples.

The CDR3 spells CASSFWGRDTEAFF. The CDR3 nucleotides read TGCGCCAGCAGCTTCTGGGGACGGGACACTGAAGCTTTCTTT. The genes are TRBV5-1 and TRBJ1-1, with D perhaps matching TRBD1 (5 bases). Between the trimmed V and J ends, which lost 2 bases and 3 bases, there was a span of 11 bases. The length of the CDR3 is 14 residues. The germline gives CDR1 SGHRS, CDR2 YFSETQ. Complete variable domain (other parts from reference TRBV5-1 and TRBJ1-1): KAGVTQTPRYLIKTRGQQVTLSCSPISGHRSVSWYQQTPGQGLQFLFEYFSETQRNKGNFPGRFSGRQFSNSRSEMNVSTLELGDSALYLCASSFWGRDTEAFFGQGTRLTVV.